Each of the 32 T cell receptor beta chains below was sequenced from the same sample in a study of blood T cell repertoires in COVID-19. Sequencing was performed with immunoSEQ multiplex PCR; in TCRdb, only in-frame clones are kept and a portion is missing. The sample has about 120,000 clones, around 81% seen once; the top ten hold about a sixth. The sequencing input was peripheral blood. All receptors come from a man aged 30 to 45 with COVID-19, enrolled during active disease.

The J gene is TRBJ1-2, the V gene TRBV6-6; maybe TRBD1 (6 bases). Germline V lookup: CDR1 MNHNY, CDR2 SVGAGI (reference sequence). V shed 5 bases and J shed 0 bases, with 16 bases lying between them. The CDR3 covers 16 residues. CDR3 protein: CASSRDPRGANYGYTF. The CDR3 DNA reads TGTGCCAGCAGTCGAGACCCCAGGGGAGCTAACTATGGCTACACCTTC.

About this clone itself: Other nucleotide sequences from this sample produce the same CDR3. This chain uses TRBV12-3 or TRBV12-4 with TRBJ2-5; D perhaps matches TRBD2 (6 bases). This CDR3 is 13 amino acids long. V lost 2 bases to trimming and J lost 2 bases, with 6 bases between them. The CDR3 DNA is TGTGCCAGCAGTTTACGGGAGCAAGAGACCCAGTACTTC. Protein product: CASSLREQETQYF.

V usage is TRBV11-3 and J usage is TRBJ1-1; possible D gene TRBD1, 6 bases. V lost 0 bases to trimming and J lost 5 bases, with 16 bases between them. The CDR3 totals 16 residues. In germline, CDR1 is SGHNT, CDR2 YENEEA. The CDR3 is CASSLESYSQGTEAFF. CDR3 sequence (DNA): TGTGCCAGCAGCTTAGAGTCTTACAGTCAGGGGACTGAAGCTTTCTTT. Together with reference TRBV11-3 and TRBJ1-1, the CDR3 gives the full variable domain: EAGVVQSPRYKIIEKKQPVAFWCNPISGHNTLYWYLQNLGQGPELLIRYENEEAVDDSQLPKDRFSAERLKGVDSTLKIQPAELGDSAVYLCASSLESYSQGTEAFFGQGTRLTVV.

The CDR3 nucleotides are TGTGCCAGCAGCTTAGACCAACCCTGGCCTAGCGGGATTGTAACAGATACGCAGTATTTT. Encoded protein: CASSLDQPWPSGIVTDTQYF. The chain uses TRBV11-3 and TRBJ2-3; 9 bases are shared with TRBD2. The V and J ends lost 0 bases and 3 bases, in that order; junction bases with no gene match: 16. The germline gives CDR1 SGHNT, CDR2 YENEEA. The CDR3 length is 20 residues.

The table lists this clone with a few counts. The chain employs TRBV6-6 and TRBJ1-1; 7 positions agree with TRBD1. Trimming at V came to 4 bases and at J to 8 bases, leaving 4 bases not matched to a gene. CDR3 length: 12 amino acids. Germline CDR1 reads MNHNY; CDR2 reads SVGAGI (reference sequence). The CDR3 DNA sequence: TGTGCCAGCAGTTCGGGACAGTTGGAAGCTTTCTTT. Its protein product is CASSSGQLEAFF.

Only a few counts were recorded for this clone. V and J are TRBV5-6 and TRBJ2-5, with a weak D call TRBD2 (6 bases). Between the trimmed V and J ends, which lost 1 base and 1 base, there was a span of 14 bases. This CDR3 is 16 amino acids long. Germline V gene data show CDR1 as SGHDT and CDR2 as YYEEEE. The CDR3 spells CASSLTFRGTQETQYF. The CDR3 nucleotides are TGTGCCAGCAGCTTGACCTTCCGGGGGACCCAAGAGACCCAGTACTTC.

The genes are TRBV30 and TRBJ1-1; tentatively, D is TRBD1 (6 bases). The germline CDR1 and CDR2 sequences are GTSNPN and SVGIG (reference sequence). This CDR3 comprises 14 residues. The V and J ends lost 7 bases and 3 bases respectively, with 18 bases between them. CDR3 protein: CAYQRGKGDTEAFF. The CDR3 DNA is TGTGCCTACCAAAGGGGGAAAGGGGACACTGAAGCTTTCTTT.

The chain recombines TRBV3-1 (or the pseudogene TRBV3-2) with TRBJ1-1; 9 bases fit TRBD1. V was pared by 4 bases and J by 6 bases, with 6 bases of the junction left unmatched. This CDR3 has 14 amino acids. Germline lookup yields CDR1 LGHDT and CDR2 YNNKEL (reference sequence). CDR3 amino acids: CASSPRDRVSEAFF. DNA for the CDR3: TGTGCCAGCAGCCCCCGGGACAGGGTCTCTGAAGCTTTCTTT.

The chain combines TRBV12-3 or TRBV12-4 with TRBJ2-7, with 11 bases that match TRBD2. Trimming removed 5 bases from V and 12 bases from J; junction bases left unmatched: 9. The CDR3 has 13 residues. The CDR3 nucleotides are TGTGCCAGCAGTGGGACTAGCGGTACTGAGAGGTACTTC. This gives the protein CASSGTSGTERYF.

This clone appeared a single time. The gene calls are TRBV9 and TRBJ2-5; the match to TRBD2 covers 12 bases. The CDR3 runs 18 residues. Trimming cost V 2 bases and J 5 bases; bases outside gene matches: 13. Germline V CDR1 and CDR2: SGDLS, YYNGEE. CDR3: CASSVGLATSGRGETQYF. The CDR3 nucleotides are TGTGCCAGCAGCGTTGGGCTAGCGACTAGCGGGAGAGGGGAGACCCAGTACTTC. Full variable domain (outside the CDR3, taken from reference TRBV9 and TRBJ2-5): DSGVTQTPKHLITATGQRVTLRCSPRSGDLSVYWYQQSLDQGLQFLIQYYNGEERAKGNILERFSAQQFPDLHSELNLSSLELGDSALYFCASSVGLATSGRGETQYFGPGTRLLVL.

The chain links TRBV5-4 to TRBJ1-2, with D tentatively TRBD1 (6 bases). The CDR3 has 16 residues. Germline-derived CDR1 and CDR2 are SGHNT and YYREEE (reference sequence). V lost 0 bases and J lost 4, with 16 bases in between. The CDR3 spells CASSLEGGAPGYGYTF. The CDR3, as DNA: TGTGCCAGCAGCTTGGAAGGGGGGGCCCCGGGCTATGGCTACACCTTC.

CDR3 loop: CAWSVQGPNTEAFF. The CDR3 DNA sequence: TGTGCCTGGAGTGTACAGGGGCCGAACACTGAAGCTTTCTTT. The chain links TRBV30 to TRBJ1-1; TRBD1 agrees at 7 bases. The germline CDR1 and CDR2 sequences are GTSNPN and SVGIG (reference sequence). This CDR3 is 14 amino acids long. The V segment lost 0 bases and the J segment 1 base; nucleotides outside the gene matches: 2. The whole variable domain, remainder taken from reference TRBV30 and TRBJ1-1, is SQTIHQWPATLVQPVGSPLSLECTVEGTSNPNLYWYRQAAGRGLQLLFYSVGIGQISSEVPQNLSASRPQDRQFILSSKKLLLSDSGFYLCAWSVQGPNTEAFFGQGTRLTVV.

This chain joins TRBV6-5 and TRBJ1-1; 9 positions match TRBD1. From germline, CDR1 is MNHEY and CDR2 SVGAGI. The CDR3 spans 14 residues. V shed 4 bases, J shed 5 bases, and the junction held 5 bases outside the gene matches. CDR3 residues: CASSLQGASTEAFF. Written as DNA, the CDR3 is TGTGCCAGCAGTTTACAGGGGGCAAGTACTGAAGCTTTCTTT.

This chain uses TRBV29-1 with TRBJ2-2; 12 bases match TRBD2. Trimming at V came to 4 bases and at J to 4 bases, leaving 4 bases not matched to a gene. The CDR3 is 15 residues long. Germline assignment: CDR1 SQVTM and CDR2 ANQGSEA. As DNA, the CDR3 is TGCAGCGTTGGGACTAGCGGGGCTGTCACCGGGGAGCTGTTTTTT. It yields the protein CSVGTSGAVTGELFF.

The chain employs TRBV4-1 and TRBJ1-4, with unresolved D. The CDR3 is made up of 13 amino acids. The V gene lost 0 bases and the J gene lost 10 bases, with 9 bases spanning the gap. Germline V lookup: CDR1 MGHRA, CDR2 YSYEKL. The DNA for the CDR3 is TGCGCCAGCAGCCAAGATCTGGCGGCAAAACTGTTTTTT. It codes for CASSQDLAAKLFF.

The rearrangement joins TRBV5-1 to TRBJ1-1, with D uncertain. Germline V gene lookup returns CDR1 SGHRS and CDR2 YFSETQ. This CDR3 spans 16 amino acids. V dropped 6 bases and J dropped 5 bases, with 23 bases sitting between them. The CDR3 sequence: CASNLGGSTTTTEAFF. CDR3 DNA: TGCGCCAGCAACCTCGGCGGTTCCACGACGACGACTGAAGCTTTCTTT.

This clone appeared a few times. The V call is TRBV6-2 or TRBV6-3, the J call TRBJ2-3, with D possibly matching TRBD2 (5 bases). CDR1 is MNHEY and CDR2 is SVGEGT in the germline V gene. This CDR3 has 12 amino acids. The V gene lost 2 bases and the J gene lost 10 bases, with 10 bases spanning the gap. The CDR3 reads CASSYPGDPQYF. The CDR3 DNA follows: TGTGCCAGCAGTTACCCCGGGGATCCGCAGTATTTT.

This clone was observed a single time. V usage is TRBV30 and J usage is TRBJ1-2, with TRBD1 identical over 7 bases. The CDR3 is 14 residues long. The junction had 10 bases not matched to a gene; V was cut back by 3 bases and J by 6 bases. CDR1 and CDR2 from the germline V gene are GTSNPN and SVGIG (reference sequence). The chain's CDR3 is CAWSRDRWSNGYTF. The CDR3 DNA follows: TGTGCCTGGAGCCGGGACAGATGGTCGAATGGCTACACCTTC.

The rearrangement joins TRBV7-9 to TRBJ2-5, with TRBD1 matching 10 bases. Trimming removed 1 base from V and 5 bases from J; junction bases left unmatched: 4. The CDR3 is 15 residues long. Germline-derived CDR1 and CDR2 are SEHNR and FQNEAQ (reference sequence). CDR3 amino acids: CASSLDDRGRETQYF. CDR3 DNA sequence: TGTGCCAGCAGCTTAGACGACAGGGGGCGTGAGACCCAGTACTTC.

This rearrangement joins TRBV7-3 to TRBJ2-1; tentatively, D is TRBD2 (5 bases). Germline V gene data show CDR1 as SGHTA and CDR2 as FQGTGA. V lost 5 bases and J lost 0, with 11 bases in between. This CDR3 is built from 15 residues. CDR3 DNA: TGTGCCAGCAGCCGGACTGGTAGCTCCTACAATGAGCAGTTCTTC. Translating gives CASSRTGSSYNEQFF.

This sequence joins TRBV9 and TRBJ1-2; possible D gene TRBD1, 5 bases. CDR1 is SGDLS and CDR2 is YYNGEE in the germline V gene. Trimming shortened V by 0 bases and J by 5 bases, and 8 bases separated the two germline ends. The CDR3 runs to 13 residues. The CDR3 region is CASSVVPGYGYTF. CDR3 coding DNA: TGTGCCAGCAGCGTAGTCCCAGGGTATGGCTACACCTTC.

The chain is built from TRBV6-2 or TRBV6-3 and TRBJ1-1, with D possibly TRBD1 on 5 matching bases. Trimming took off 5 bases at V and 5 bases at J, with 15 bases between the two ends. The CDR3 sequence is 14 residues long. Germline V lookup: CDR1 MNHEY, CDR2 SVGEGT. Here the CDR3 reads CASSIQGGGTEAFF. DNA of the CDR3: TGTGCCAGCAGTATTCAGGGCGGTGGGACTGAAGCTTTCTTT.

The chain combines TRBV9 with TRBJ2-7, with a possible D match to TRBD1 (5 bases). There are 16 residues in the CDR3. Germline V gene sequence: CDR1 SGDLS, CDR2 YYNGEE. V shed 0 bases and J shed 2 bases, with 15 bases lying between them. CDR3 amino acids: CASSVGNRFVPYEQYF. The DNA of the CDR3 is TGTGCCAGCAGCGTAGGAAACAGGTTCGTCCCCTACGAGCAGTACTTC.

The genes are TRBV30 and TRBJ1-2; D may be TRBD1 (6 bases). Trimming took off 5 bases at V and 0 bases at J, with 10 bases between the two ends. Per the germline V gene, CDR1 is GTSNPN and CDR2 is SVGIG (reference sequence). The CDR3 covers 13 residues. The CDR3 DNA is TGTGCCTGGTACAGGGCGGCTAACTATGGCTACACCTTC. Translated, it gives CAWYRAANYGYTF.

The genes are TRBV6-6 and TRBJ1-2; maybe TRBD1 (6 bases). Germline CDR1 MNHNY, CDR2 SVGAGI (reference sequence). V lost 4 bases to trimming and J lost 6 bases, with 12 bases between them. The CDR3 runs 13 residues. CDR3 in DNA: TGTGCCAGCAGTTCACAGGGTAAAAATGGCTACACCTTC. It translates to CASSSQGKNGYTF.

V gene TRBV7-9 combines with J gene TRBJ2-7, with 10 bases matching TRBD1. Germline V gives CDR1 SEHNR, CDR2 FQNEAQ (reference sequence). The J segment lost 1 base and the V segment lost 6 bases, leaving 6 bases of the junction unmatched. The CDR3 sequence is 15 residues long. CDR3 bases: TGTGCCAGCAGGCGACAGGGGGCGGGTTCCTACGAGCAGTACTTC. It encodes CASRRQGAGSYEQYF.

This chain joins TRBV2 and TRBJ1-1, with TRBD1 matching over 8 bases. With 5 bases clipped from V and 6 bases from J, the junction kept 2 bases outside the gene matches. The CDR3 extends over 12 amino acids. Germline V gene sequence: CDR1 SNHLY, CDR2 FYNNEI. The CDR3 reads CASSLQGAEAFF. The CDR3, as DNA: TGTGCCAGCAGTCTACAGGGGGCTGAAGCTTTCTTT.

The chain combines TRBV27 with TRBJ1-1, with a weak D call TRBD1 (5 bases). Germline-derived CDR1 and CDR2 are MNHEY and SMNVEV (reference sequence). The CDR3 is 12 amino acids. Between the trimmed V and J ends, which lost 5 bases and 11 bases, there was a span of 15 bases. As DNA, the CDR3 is TGTGCCAGCAGTCCCCCCGGGACTTGGGCTTTCTTT. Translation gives CASSPPGTWAFF.

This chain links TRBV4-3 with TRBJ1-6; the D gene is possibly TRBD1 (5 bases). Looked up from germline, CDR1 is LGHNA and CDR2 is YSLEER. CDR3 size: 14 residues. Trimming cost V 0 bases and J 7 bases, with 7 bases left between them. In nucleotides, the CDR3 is TGCGCCAGCAGCCAAGAGACAGCAAATTCACCCCTCCACTTT. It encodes CASSQETANSPLHF.

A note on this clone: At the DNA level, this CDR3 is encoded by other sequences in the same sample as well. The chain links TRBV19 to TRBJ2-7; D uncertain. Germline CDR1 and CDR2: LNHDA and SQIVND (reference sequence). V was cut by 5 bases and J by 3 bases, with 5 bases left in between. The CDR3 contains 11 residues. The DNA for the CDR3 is TGTGCCAGTAGTTCAAACTACGAGCAGTACTTC. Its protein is CASSSNYEQYF.

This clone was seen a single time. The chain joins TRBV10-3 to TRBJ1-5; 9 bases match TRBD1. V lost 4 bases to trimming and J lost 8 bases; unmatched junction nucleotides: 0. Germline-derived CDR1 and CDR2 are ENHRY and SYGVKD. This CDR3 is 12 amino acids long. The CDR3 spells CAISGQGEPQHF. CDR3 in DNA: TGTGCCATCAGTGGACAGGGGGAGCCCCAGCATTTT.

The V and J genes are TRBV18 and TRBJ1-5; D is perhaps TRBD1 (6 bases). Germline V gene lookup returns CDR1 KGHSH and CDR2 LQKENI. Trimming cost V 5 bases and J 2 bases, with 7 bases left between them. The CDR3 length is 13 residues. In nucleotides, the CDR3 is TGTGCCAGCTCAAAGGGGGGCAATCAGCCCCAGCATTTT. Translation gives CASSKGGNQPQHF.